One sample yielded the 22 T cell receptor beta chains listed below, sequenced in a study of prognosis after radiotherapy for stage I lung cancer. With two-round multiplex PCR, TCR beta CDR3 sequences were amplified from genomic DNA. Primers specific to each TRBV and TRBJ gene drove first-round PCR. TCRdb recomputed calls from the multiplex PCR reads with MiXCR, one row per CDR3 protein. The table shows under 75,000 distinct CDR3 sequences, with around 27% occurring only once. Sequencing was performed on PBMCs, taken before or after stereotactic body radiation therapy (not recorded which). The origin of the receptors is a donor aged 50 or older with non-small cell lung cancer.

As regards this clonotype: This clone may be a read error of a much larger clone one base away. This CDR3 is CDSSLTLGGRDGGYTF. CDR3 bases: TGTGACAGCTCATTAACTCTCGGCGGCAGGGATGGTGGCTACACCTTC. This chain connects TRBV18 to TRBJ1-2; tentative D call: TRBD1 (5 bases). There are 16 residues in the CDR3. CDR1 is KGHSH, CDR2 LQKENI, per germline.

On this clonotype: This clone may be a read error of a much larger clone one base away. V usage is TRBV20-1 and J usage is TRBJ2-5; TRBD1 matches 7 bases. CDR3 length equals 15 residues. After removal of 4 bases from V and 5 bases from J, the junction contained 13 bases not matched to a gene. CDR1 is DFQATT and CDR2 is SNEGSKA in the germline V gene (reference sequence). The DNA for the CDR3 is TGCAGTGCTATAGATCCAAGGGGGCCGGGGGAGACCCAGTACTTC. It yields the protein CSAIDPRGPGETQYF.

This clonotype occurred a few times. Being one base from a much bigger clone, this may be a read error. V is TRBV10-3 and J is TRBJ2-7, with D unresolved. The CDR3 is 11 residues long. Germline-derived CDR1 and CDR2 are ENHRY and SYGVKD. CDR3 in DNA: TGTGCCATCAGTGAGTCTTACGTGCAGTACTTC. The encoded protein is CAISESYVQYF.

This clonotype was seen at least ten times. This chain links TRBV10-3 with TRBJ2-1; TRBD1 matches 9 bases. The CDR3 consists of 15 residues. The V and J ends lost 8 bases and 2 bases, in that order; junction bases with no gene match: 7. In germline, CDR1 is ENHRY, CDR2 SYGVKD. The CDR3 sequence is CAIRGTGSPYNEQFF. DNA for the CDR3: TGTGCCATCCGAGGGACAGGGAGTCCCTACAATGAGCAGTTCTTC.

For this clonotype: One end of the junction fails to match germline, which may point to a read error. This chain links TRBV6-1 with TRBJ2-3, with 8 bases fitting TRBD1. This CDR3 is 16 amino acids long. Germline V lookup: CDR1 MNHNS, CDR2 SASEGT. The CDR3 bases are TGTGCCAGCACTTCCACCGGACAGGGCAGCACAGATAAGCAGTATTTT. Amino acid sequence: CASTSTGQGSTDKQYF.

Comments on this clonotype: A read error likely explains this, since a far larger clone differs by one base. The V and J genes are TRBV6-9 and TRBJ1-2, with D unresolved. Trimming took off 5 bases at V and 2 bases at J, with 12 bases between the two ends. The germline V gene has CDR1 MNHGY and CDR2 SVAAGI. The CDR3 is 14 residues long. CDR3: CASSPSDINYGYTF. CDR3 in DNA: TGTGCCAGCAGTCCCTCCGACATAAACTATGGCTACACCTTC.

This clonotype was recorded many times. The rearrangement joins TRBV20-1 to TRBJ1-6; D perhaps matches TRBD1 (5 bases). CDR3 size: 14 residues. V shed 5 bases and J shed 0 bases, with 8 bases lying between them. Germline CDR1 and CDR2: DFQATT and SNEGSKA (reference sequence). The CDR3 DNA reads TGCAGTGCTCCCGGGGGCTCCTATAATTCACCCCTCCACTTT. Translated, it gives CSAPGGSYNSPLHF.

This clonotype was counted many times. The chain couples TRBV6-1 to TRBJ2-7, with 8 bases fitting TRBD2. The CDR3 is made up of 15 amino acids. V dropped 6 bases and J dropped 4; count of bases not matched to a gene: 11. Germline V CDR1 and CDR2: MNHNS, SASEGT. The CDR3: CASSTTGGLSYEQYF. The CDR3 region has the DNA TGTGCCAGCAGCACCACGGGGGGGCTGAGTTACGAGCAGTACTTC.

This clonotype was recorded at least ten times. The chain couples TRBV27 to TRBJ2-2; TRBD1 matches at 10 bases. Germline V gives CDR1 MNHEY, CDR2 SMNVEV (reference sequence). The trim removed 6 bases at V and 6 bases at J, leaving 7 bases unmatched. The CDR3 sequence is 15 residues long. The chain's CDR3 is CASRGGGQGAGELFF. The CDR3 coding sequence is TGTGCCAGCAGAGGAGGCGGACAGGGGGCCGGGGAGCTGTTTTTT.

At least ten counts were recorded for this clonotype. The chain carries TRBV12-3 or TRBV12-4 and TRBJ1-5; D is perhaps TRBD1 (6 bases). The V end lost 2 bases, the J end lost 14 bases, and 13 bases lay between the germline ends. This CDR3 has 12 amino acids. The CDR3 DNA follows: TGTGCCAGCAGTTTAACCTCGGACAGAAAGCATTTT. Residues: CASSLTSDRKHF.

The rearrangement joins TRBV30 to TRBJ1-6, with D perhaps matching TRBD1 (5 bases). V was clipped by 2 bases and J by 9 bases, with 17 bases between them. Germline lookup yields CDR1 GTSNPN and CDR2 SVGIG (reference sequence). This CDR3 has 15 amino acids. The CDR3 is CAWSTTQVQVSPLHF. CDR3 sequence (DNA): TGTGCCTGGAGTACGACTCAGGTACAGGTTTCACCCCTCCACTTT.

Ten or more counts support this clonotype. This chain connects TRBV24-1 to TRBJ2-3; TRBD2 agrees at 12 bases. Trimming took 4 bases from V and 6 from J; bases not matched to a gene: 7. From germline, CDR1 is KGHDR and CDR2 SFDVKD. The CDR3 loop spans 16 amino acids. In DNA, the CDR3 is TGTGCCACCAGTGACCCCGGGACTAGCGGGCGGGATACGCAGTATTTT. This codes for CATSDPGTSGRDTQYF.

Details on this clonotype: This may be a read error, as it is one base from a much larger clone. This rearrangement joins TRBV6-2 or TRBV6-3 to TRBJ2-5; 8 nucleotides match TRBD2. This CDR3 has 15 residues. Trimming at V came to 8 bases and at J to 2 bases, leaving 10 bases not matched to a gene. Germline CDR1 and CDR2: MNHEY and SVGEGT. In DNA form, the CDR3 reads TGTGCCAGCTGGACCCGGGGGGGCCCTCAAGAGACCCAGTACTTC. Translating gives CASWTRGGPQETQYF.

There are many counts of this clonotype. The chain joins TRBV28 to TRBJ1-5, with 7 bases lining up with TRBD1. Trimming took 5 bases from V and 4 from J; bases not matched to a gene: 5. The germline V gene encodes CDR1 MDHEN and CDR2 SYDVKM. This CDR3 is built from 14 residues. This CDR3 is CASSLTGVNQPQHF. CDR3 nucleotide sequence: TGTGCCAGCAGTCTAACAGGGGTAAATCAGCCCCAGCATTTT.

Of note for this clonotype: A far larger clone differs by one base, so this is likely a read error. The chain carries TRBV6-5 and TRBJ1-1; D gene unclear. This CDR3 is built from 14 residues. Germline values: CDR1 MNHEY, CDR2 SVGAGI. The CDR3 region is CASSYRAGDTEDFF. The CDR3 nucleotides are TGTGCCAGCAGTTATCGGGCGGGAGACACTGAAGATTTCTTT.

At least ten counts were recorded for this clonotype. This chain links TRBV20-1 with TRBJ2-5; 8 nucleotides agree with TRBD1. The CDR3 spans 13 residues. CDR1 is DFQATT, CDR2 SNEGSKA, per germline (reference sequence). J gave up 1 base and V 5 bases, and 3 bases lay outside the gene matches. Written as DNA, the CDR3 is TGCAGTGCTCCGACAGGGGCCCAAGAGACCCAGTACTTC. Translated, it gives CSAPTGAQETQYF.

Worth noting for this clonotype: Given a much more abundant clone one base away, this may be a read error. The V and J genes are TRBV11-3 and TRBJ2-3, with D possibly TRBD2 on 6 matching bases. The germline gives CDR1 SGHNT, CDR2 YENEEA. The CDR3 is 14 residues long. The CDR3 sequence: CASSFGGSTETQYF. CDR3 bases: TGTGCCAGCAGCTTCGGGGGAAGCACAGAAACGCAGTATTTT.

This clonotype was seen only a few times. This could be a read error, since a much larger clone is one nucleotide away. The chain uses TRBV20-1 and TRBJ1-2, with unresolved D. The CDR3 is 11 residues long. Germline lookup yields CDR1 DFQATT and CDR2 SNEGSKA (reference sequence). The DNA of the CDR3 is TGCTCCGGTACGGGAGGCTATGGCCACACCTTC. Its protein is CSGTGGYGHTF.

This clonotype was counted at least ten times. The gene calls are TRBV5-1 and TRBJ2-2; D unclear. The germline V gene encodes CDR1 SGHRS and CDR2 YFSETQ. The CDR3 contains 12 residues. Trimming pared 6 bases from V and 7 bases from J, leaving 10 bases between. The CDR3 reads CASTHDGGELFF. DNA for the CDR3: TGCGCCAGCACCCACGACGGCGGGGAGCTGTTTTTT.

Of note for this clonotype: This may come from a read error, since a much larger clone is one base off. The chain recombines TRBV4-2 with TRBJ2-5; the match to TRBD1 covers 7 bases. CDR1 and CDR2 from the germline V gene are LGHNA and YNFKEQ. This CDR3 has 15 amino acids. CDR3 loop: CANSQTGTAQETQYF. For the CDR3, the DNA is TGTGCCAACAGCCAGACAGGGACAGCCCAAGAGACCCAGTACTTC.

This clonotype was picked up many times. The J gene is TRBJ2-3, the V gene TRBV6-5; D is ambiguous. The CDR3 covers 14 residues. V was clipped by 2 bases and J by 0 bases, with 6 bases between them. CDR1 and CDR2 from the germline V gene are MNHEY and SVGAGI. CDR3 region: CASSYGESTDTQYF. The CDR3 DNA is TGTGCCAGCAGTTACGGTGAGAGCACAGATACGCAGTATTTT.

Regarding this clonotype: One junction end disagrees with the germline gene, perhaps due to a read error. CDR3 coding DNA: TGTGCCAGAAGTTTCTCCCCCGACAGGCAGTTCGGGGATACGCAGTATTTT. Amino acid sequence: CARSFSPDRQFGDTQYF. The V and J genes are TRBV6-2 or TRBV6-3 and TRBJ2-3; D perhaps matches TRBD1 (6 bases). This CDR3 comprises 17 residues. In germline, CDR1 is MNHEY, CDR2 SVGEGT.